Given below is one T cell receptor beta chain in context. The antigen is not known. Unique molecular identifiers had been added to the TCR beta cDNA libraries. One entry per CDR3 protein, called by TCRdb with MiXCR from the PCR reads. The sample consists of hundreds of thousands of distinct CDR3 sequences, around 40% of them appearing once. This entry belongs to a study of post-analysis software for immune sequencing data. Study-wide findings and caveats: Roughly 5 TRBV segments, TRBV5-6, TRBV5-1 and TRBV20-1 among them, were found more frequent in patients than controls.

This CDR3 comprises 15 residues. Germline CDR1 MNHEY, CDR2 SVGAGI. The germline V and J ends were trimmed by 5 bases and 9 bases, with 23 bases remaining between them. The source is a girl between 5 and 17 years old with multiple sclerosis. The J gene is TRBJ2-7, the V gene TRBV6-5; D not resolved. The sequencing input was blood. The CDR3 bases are TGTGCCAGCAGTACAAGACAAGGTCTACGATTCGGGCAGTACTTC. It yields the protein CASSTRQGLRFGQYF.